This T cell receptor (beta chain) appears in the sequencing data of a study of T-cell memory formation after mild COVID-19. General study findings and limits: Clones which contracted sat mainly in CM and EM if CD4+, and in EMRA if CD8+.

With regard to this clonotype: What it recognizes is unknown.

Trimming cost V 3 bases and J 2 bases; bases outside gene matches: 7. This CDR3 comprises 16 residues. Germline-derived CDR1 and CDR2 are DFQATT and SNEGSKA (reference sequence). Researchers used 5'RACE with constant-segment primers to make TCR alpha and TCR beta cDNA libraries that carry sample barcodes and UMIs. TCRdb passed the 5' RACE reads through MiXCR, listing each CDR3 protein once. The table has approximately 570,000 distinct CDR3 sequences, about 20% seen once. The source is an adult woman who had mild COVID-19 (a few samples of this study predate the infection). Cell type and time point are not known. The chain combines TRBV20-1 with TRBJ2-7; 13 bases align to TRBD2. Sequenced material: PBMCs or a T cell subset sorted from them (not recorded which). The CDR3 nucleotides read TGCAGTGCTAGGTTGGGACTAGCGGGAAATACCTACGAGCAGTACTTC. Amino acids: CSARLGLAGNTYEQYF.